These 24 T cell receptor beta chains came from one sample sequenced in a study of OX40 agonist ivuxolimab in advanced cancers. Generated by immunoSEQ multiplex PCR, the TCRdb table keeps only in-frame clones and is missing some. The sample carries nearly 80,000 clones, 70% to 90% recorded once. The sample was CD4+ or CD8+ T cells sorted from blood, taken in a trial of the OX40 agonist ivuxolimab. The receptors here all came from an adult with an advanced solid tumor such as melanoma, head and neck, liver or kidney cancer.

V and J are TRBV19 and TRBJ1-2; 7 nucleotides agree with TRBD1. Germline trimming cut 8 bases from V and 2 bases from J; bases unmatched to any gene: 8. Germline assignment: CDR1 LNHDA and CDR2 SQIVND (reference sequence). CDR3 length: 14 amino acids. DNA for the CDR3: TGTGCCAGTGGACAGGAGAGGGTCAACTATGGCTACACCTTC. It encodes CASGQERVNYGYTF.

This clone was detected a few times. The chain couples TRBV11-3 to TRBJ2-1; either TRBD1 or TRBD2 may supply D (5 bases each). CDR3 size: 14 residues. Germline lookup yields CDR1 SGHNT and CDR2 YENEEA. V was shortened by 5 bases and J by 2 bases, with 10 bases between the two germline ends. The CDR3 nucleotides are TGTGCCAGCAGCCCCAGAGGGGCCTACAATGAGCAGTTCTTC. Protein sequence: CASSPRGAYNEQFF.

The chain has TRBV25-1 and TRBJ2-4, with D perhaps TRBD2 (6 bases). CDR3 length equals 13 residues. Between the trimmed V and J ends, which lost 8 bases and 6 bases, there was a span of 14 bases. Germline V gene sequence: CDR1 MGHDK, CDR2 SYGVNS. The DNA for the CDR3 is TGTGCCAGCGGTGCAGGAGGGTTAAACATTCAGTACTTC. This sequence encodes CASGAGGLNIQYF.

The chain employs TRBV28 and TRBJ1-3; D is perhaps TRBD1 (5 bases). Germline loops: CDR1 MDHEN, CDR2 SYDVKM. The CDR3 is made up of 14 amino acids. V was shortened by 5 bases and J by 0 bases, with 8 bases between the two germline ends. CDR3 protein: CASSGTLSGNTIYF. As DNA, the CDR3 is TGTGCCAGCAGTGGGACCCTCTCTGGAAACACCATATATTTT. Supplemented by reference TRBV28 and TRBJ1-3, the full variable domain reads DVKVTQSSRYLVKRTGEKVFLECVQDMDHENMFWYRQDPGLGLRLIYFSYDVKMKEKGDIPEGYSVSREKKERFSLILESASTNQTSMYLCASSGTLSGNTIYFGEGSWLTVV.

The V and J genes are TRBV30 and TRBJ1-2; D remains ambiguous. This CDR3 is 13 amino acids long. Trimming left V 1 base short and J 2 bases short, with 8 bases between. In germline, CDR1 is GTSNPN, CDR2 SVGIG (reference sequence). In DNA, the CDR3 is TGTGCCTGGAGTGCCGGCAGGAACTATGGCTACACCTTC. Protein: CAWSAGRNYGYTF.

V is TRBV4-2 and J is TRBJ2-5; 11 bases agree with TRBD1. Germline CDR1 LGHNA, CDR2 YNFKEQ. The CDR3 has 14 residues. J was trimmed by 5 bases and V by 4 bases; bases with no gene match: 3. CDR3 sequence: CASSRTGGLETQYF. In DNA, the CDR3 is TGTGCCAGCAGCCGGACAGGGGGCTTGGAGACCCAGTACTTC.

V usage is TRBV5-8 and J usage is TRBJ2-2, with 7 bases that match TRBD2. The trim removed 2 bases at V and 3 bases at J, leaving 10 bases unmatched. Per the germline V gene, CDR1 is SGHTS and CDR2 is YDEGEE. The length of the CDR3 is 17 residues. In DNA, the CDR3 is TGTGCCAGCAGCTTAAGACGGGAGGCCATCTACACCGGGGAGCTGTTTTTT. Its protein product is CASSLRREAIYTGELFF.

The rearrangement joins TRBV7-9 to TRBJ2-7; 7 positions match TRBD1. The CDR3 is 13 residues long. Unmatched junction bases numbered 5, after V lost 3 bases and J lost 6 bases. Germline V gives CDR1 SEHNR, CDR2 FQNEAQ (reference sequence). CDR3 loop: CASSFTGEAEQYF. CDR3 nucleotides: TGTGCCAGCAGCTTCACAGGGGAAGCCGAGCAGTACTTC.

The V call is TRBV6-6, the J call TRBJ2-7, with D possibly TRBD2 on 5 matching bases. V gave up 4 bases and J gave up 3 bases, with 7 bases separating them. The CDR3 is made up of 12 amino acids. CDR1 is MNHNY and CDR2 is SVGAGI in the germline V gene (reference sequence). The CDR3 DNA is TGTGCCAGCAGTTCGGAGGTCTACGAGCAGTACTTC. Its protein product is CASSSEVYEQYF.

The chain carries TRBV4-1 and TRBJ1-5; 8 nucleotides align to TRBD1. Germline assignment: CDR1 MGHRA and CDR2 YSYEKL. This CDR3 region has 17 residues. J lost 6 bases, V lost 0 bases, and 10 bases had no gene match. The CDR3 nucleotides read TGCGCCAGCAGCCAAGATCCCCTGGACAGGGTCATTCAGCCCCAGCATTTT. Translated, it gives CASSQDPLDRVIQPQHF.

The sample holds one count of this clone. The J gene is TRBJ2-7, the V gene TRBV4-1; 9 nucleotides agree with TRBD1. V was pared by 1 base and J by 6 bases, with 7 bases of the junction left unmatched. Germline assignment: CDR1 MGHRA and CDR2 YSYEKL. This CDR3 region has 15 residues. The CDR3 region has the DNA TGCGCCAGCAGCCAAGCGGACAGGGGTATCGGCGAGCAGTACTTC. This encodes CASSQADRGIGEQYF.

The genes are TRBV2 and TRBJ2-7; unclear D gene. Germline V CDR1 and CDR2: SNHLY, FYNNEI. Trimming took 7 bases from V and 0 from J, leaving 7 bases between them. The CDR3 spans 12 residues. In DNA form, the CDR3 reads TGTGCCAGCAATCCGAGCTCCTACGAGCAGTACTTC. This codes for CASNPSSYEQYF.

This chain links TRBV7-6 with TRBJ2-1; possibly TRBD1 for D (6 bases). V shed 3 bases and J shed 9 bases, with 15 bases lying between them. The CDR3 consists of 14 residues. Germline CDR1 is SGHVS and CDR2 is FNYEAQ. The CDR3 sequence: CASSLGAGGVEQFF. CDR3 nucleotide sequence: TGTGCCAGCAGCTTGGGGGCCGGCGGAGTTGAGCAGTTCTTC.

The V gene is TRBV6-6, the J gene TRBJ1-6; 7 bases agree with TRBD1. With 7 bases clipped from V and 10 bases from J, the junction kept 7 bases outside the gene matches. The CDR3 is 13 residues long. The germline V gene encodes CDR1 MNHNY and CDR2 SVGAGI (reference sequence). CDR3 nucleotide sequence: TGTGCCAGCAAGGAGGGGGCTGGGTCACCCCTCCACTTT. This gives the protein CASKEGAGSPLHF.

The rearrangement joins TRBV5-4 to TRBJ2-7; tentative D call: TRBD1 (6 bases). The CDR3 loop spans 15 amino acids. Germline V CDR1 and CDR2: SGHNT, YYREEE (reference sequence). V was shortened by 5 bases and J by 2 bases, with 17 bases between the two germline ends. The CDR3 nucleotides read TGTGCCAGCAGGTTAGACAGGAATGATGCCTACGAGCAGTACTTC. Protein: CASRLDRNDAYEQYF.

This clone was recorded a few times. The chain's CDR3 is CASSQTHRDSNTYEQYF. The CDR3 DNA reads as TGCGCCAGCAGCCAAACGCACCGGGACTCAAACACCTACGAGCAGTACTTC. The rearrangement uses TRBV4-1 and TRBJ2-7, with a weak D call TRBD2 (6 bases). Trimming shortened V by 2 bases and J by 2 bases, and 19 bases separated the two germline ends. The CDR3 is 17 amino acids. Germline loops: CDR1 MGHRA, CDR2 YSYEKL.

This chain links TRBV19 with TRBJ2-7; 7 positions agree with TRBD2. Germline V gene sequence: CDR1 LNHDA, CDR2 SQIVND (reference sequence). The CDR3 runs to 15 residues. With V trimmed by 5 bases and J by 3 bases, 10 bases remained unmatched. The CDR3 protein is CASSSGPAGNYEQYF. The CDR3 nucleotides read TGTGCCAGTAGTTCGGGGCCAGCGGGGAACTACGAGCAGTACTTC.

The CDR3 coding sequence is TGTGCCACCAGCAGGTACTACGACAGGGAGCAGTTCTTC. Protein: CATSRYYDREQFF. The chain recombines TRBV15 with TRBJ2-1, with a weak D call TRBD1 (6 bases). CDR3 length equals 13 residues. The ends were cut back, 3 bases at V and 10 bases at J, with 13 bases in the middle. Per the germline V gene, CDR1 is LNHNV and CDR2 is YYDKDF (reference sequence).

This sequence joins TRBV6-6 and TRBJ2-1, with 7 positions matching TRBD2. CDR1 MNHNY and CDR2 SVGAGI come from the germline V gene (reference sequence). Trimming cost V 4 bases and J 2 bases; bases outside gene matches: 5. The CDR3 has 15 residues. The CDR3 loop reads CASSFASGTYNEQFF. In DNA, the CDR3 is TGTGCCAGCAGTTTTGCTAGCGGAACCTACAATGAGCAGTTCTTC.

V and J are TRBV19 and TRBJ2-7, with D tentatively TRBD1 (5 bases). Germline values: CDR1 LNHDA, CDR2 SQIVND (reference sequence). The V end was cut by 5 bases, the J end by 4 bases, with 18 bases between. This CDR3 contains 15 residues. DNA for the CDR3: TGTGCCAGTAGTCAGACACTTTTCCAGGGATACGAGCAGTACTTC. Translation gives CASSQTLFQGYEQYF.

The chain is built from TRBV4-1 and TRBJ1-1; TRBD1 agrees at 7 bases. Germline V lookup: CDR1 MGHRA, CDR2 YSYEKL. CDR3 length: 17 amino acids. Germline trimming cut 0 bases from V and 2 bases from J; bases unmatched to any gene: 9. CDR3 in amino acids: CASSQEGRDRVNTEAFF. The CDR3 nucleotides read TGCGCCAGCAGCCAAGAAGGACGGGACAGAGTTAACACTGAAGCTTTCTTT.

The chain joins TRBV14 to TRBJ2-1; D assignment may be TRBD1 or TRBD2 (5 bases each). The length of the CDR3 is 15 residues. Trimming took 4 bases from V and 3 from J, leaving 13 bases between them. Per the germline V gene, CDR1 is SGHDN and CDR2 is FVKESK. The chain's CDR3 is CASSPRDQDYNEQFF. CDR3 nucleotide sequence: TGTGCCAGCAGCCCCCGGGACCAGGACTACAATGAGCAGTTCTTC.

V is TRBV2 and J is TRBJ1-2, with D unclear. Germline V gene sequence: CDR1 SNHLY, CDR2 FYNNEI. The germline V and J ends were trimmed by 1 base and 6 bases, with 18 bases remaining between them. There are 16 residues in the CDR3. CDR3 protein: CASSEVQDFTGDGYTF. CDR3 sequence (DNA): TGTGCCAGCAGTGAAGTGCAGGACTTCACCGGTGATGGCTACACCTTC.

The J gene is TRBJ1-2, the V gene TRBV4-3; no clear D. This CDR3 contains 15 residues. Deletions cut 0 bases from V and 4 bases from J, with 12 bases between. Germline CDR1 LGHNA, CDR2 YSLEER. The CDR3 reads CASSQDETPIYGYTF. As DNA, the CDR3 is TGCGCCAGCAGCCAAGACGAGACGCCGATCTATGGCTACACCTTC.